These 3 T cell receptor beta chains were all obtained from the same sample, sequenced in a study of shared clonotypes between healthy human individuals. Selected positively for CCR7 and CD45RO-negative, naive CD8 cells excluded terminally differentiated effector memory CD45RA+ cells. Measured with immunoSEQ multiplex PCR; TCRdb has only the in-frame clones, and not every one. The sample records about 2.2 million clones, over 85% being singletons. Sequenced input: naive CD8+ T cells from PBMCs. The receptors were sampled from a man aged 18 to 35 in good health. Some clones in this sample may be carry-over from other donors' samples.

The CDR3 nucleotides are TGTGCCAGCAGTTTTTGGGCAGAAAGCTCCTACGAGCAGTACTTC. Translation gives CASSFWAESSYEQYF. The chain is built from TRBV28 and TRBJ2-7; D not resolved. V gave up 3 bases and J gave up 0 bases, with 12 bases separating them. The CDR3 extends over 15 amino acids. Germline CDR1 is MDHEN and CDR2 is SYDVKM.

Worth noting for this clone: The sample contains more than one DNA sequence encoding this CDR3. This rearrangement joins TRBV5-1 to TRBJ2-7; D may be TRBD2 (6 bases). Trimming removed 0 bases from V and 2 bases from J, with 9 bases in between. Germline lookup yields CDR1 SGHRS and CDR2 YFSETQ. CDR3 length: 14 amino acids. The CDR3 DNA reads TGCGCCAGCAGCTTGGTCGGGACTGCCTACGAGCAGTACTTC. Translated: CASSLVGTAYEQYF.

The chain has TRBV7-2 and TRBJ1-5; D not certain. The ends were cut back, 5 bases at V and 5 bases at J, with 19 bases in the middle. The CDR3 runs to 16 residues. Germline V CDR1 and CDR2: SGHTA, FQGNSA. CDR3 loop: CASSIHSGFQDQPQHF. The CDR3 DNA is TGTGCCAGCAGCATCCACTCCGGGTTCCAAGATCAGCCCCAGCATTTT.